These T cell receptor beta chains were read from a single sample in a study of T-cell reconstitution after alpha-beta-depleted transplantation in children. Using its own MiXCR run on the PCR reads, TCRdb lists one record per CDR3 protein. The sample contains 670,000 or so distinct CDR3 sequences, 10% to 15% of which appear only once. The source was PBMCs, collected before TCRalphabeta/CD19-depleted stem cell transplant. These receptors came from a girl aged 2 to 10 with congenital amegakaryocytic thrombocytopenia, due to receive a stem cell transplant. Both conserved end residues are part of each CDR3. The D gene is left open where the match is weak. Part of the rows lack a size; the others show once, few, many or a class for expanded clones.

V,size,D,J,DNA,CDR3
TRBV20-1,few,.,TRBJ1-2,TGCAGTGCTCCCGCAGGAGGGGTTGGCTACACCTTC,CSAPAGGVGYTF
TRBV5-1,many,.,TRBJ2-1,TGCGCCAGCACACCGGACAGTTCTAACAATGAGCAGTTCTTC,CASTPDSSNNEQFF
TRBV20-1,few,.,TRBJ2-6,TGCAGTGCTAGACCCCTAGAACGAAACTCTGGGGCCAACGTCCTGACTTTC,CSARPLERNSGANVLTF
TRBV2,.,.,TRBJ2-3,TGTGCCAGCAGTGAACAGGGGGGAGGAGATACGCAGTATTTT,CASSEQGGGDTQYF
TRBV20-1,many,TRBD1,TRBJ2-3,TGCAGTGCTAGTGACAGGGTTGGCACAGATACGCAGTATTTT,CSASDRVGTDTQYF
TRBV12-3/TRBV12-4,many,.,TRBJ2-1,TGTGCCAGCAGTTCCGACACCTACTCCTACAATGAGCAGTTCTTC,CASSSDTYSYNEQFF
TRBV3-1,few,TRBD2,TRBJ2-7,TGTGCCAGCAGCCAAGAGACTAGCGGGAGCTCCTACGAGCAGTACTTC,CASSQETSGSSYEQYF
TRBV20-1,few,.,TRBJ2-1,TGCAGTGCGGGGACCGGGATCCAAAAAGGGGGTGAGCAGTTCTTC,CSAGTGIQKGGEQFF
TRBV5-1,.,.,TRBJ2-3,TGCGCCAGCAGAGCTAGGGCTAGCACAGATACGCAGTATTTT,CASRARASTDTQYF
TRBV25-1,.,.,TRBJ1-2,TGTGCCAGCAGTGAATTTATCGGGACAAGAAATTTAGGCTACACCTTC,CASSEFIGTRNLGYTF
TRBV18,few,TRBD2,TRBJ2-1,TGTGCCAGCTCACCGTCTACAGCGGGAGGCTACAATGAGCAGTTCTTC,CASSPSTAGGYNEQFF
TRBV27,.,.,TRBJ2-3,TGTGCCAGCAGTTATGTGTCCCTTTCGGCGGAAAATGTGCGTGGTACGCAGTATTTT,CASSYVSLSAENVRGTQYF
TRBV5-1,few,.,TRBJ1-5,TGCGCCAGCAGCTTAAACTCAGGGTATTATGGGAATCAGCCCCAGCATTTT,CASSLNSGYYGNQPQHF
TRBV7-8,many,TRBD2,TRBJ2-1,TGTGCCAGCAGCCTCTGGACTAGCGGGAGTGGTGATGAGCAGTTCTTC,CASSLWTSGSGDEQFF
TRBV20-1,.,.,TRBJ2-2,TGCAGTGCTAGAGTGCCTAACACCGGGGAGCTGTTTTTT,CSARVPNTGELFF
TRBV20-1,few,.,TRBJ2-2,TGCAGTGCTAGAGTTGACGAGAGTGTTAGCGGGGAGCTGTTTTTT,CSARVDESVSGELFF
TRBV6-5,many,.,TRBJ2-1,TGTGCCAGCAGGCCTTTCGCGTCCGGGTACAATGAGCAGTTCTTC,CASRPFASGYNEQFF
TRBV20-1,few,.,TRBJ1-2,TGCAGTGCCAGGGGTTCCGGCGACTATGGCTACACCTTC,CSARGSGDYGYTF
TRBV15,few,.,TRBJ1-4,TGTGCCACCAGCAGAGATCGGGCGGTGAATGAAAAACTGTTTTTT,CATSRDRAVNEKLFF
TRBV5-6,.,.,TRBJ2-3,TGTGCCAGCACACGACCAACCTCGGCGGGATCCACAGATACGCAGTATTTT,CASTRPTSAGSTDTQYF
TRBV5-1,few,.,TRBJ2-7,TGCGCCAGCAGCTTGGCTGTTGGGGTCGAGGACGAGCAGTACTTC,CASSLAVGVEDEQYF
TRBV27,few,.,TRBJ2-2,TGTGCCAGCAGTTTATCGGGGCGGGAACCAAACACCGGGGAGCTGTTTTTT,CASSLSGREPNTGELFF
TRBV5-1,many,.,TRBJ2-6,TGCGCCAGCAGCCCAAGGGGTGGAGGGGCCAACGTCCTGACTTTC,CASSPRGGGANVLTF
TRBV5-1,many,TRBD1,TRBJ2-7,TGCGCCAGCAGCCAAAACTCCGGGACAGACCCCTACGAGCAGTACTTC,CASSQNSGTDPYEQYF
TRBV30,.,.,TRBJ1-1,TGTGCCTGGAGTGTCGGGGGGCGGGGAGCTTTCTTT,CAWSVGGRGAFF
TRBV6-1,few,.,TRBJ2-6,TGTGCCAGCAGTGAAGTTGGACGGATCTCTGGGGCCAACGTCCTGACTTTC,CASSEVGRISGANVLTF
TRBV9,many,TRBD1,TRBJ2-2,TGTGCCAGCAGCGCGACGGGACAGGGTCCCACCGGGGAGCTGTTTTTT,CASSATGQGPTGELFF
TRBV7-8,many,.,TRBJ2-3,TGTGCCAGCACTGTGGGAGTTAGTGTTGACAGCACAGATACGCAGTATTTT,CASTVGVSVDSTDTQYF
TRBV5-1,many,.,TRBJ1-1,TGCGCCAGCAGCTTGCGAAGAGCCACTGAAGCTTTCTTT,CASSLRRATEAFF
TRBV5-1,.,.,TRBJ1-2,TGCGCCAGCGGGTCAGTTGATGGCTACACCTTC,CASGSVDGYTF